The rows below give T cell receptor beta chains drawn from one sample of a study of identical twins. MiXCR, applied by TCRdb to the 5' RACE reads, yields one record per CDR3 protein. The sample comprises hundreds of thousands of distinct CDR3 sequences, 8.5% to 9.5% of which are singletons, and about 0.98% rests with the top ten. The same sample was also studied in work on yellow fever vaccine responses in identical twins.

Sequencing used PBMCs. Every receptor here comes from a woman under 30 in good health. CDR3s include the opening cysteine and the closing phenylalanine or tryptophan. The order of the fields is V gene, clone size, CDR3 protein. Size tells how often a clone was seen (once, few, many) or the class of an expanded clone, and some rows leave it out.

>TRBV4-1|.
CASSRDTWSYNEQFF
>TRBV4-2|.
CASSQEVGRALYNEQFF
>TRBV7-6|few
CASSPTTVINTGELFF
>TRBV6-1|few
CASSHVGAGGNNEQFF
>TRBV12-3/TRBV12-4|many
CASSFRRGETQYF
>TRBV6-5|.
CASSYLGSQETQYF
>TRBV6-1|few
CASTRGPTTDTQYF
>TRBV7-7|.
CASSPDSFGEAFF
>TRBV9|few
CASSPLGERGGRETQYF
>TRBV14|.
CASSQERPLGGSYEQYF
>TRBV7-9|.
CASSSRDLTADTQYF
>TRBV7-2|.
CASSLSPGQGPDTQYF
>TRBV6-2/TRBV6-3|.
CASTKRGTSGSLAYEQYF
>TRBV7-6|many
CASSLAGSSGINEQFF
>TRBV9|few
CASSVAGGANYGYTF
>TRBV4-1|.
CASSQDSGGSLGNQPQHF
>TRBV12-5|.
CASGSRDRGQHNEKLFF
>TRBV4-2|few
CASSPPEAAQETQYF
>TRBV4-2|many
CASSRASGGASYNEQFF
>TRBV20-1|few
CSAANKDKLFYEQFF
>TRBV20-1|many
CSARTGTGLTAFF
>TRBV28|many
CASSLQGYNEQFF
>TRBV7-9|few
CASSSWGWADTQYF
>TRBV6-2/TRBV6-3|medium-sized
CASGTGDGANVLTF
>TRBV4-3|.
CASSQEGGGGHTGELFF
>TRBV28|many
CASSFPQGSQETQYF
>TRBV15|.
CATSRDWGLETQYF
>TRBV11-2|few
CASRFQAGAETQYF
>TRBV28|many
CASSPSSGGRETQYF
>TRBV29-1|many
CSAEGQPKYGYTF
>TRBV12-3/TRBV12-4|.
CASSQSSGSRYEQFF
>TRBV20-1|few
CSAATGIDRNEQFF
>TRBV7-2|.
CASSLVGTSSEQYF
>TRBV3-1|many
CASSQQAIREAQYF
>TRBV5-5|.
CASGGFDQPQHF
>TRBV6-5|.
CASSYRRSGGYNEQFF
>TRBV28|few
CAVTVRDSTDTQYF
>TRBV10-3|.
CAISEGTGHYEQYF
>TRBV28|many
CASSLTGTGSSYEQYF
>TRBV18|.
CASSFLHRVFHLPGDEKLFF
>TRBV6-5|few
CASSYESALVYGYTF
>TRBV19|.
CASSMDRNYNEQFF
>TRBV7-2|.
CASSLFTGSGYTF
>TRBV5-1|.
CASSGDITSYEQYF
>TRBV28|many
CASSSLARGASNEQFF
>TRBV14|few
CASSQEEGSGTYEQYF
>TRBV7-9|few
CASSLMGQGNEQYF
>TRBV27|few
CASSPSRQVAGYTF
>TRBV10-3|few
CAISEGAGGPNEQFF
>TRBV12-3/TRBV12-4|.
CASREGTNEKLFF
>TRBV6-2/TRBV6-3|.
CASSYSSPGLILFNEQFF
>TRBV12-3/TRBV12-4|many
CASVFMDAPDTQYF
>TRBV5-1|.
CASSLGGVIEQFF
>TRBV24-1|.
CATSDLQGLPNSGANVLTF
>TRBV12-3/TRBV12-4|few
CASSYQGAPGYTF
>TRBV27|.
CASRQTSSYNEQFF
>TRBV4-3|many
CASSQDSPSSGSKETQYF
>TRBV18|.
CASSQGQGAGEQYF
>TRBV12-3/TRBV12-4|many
CASSDIYEQYF
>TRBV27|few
CASSLGDSGFYEQYF